A selection of T cell receptor beta chains follows, all from one sample in a study of T cell changes during pregnancy in multiple sclerosis. This table comes from immunoSEQ multiplex PCR, and its TCRdb copy is limited to in-frame clones, with some not included. The table records 50,000 to 65,000 clones, 70% to 90% of them present only once. The sample in question was CD4+ T cells from peripheral blood mononuclear cells, obtained in the third trimester of pregnancy. The receptors shown here come from a female donor with multiple sclerosis, enrolled in a pregnancy study. The CDR3 runs from the conserved cysteine through the conserved F or W. The D gene is left open where the match is weak. Expanded clones are given a class, and other clones once, few, many or no size at all.

TRBJ1-3 | TRBV10-1 | - | - | TGCGCCAGCAGAGCAGGGTCTGGAAACACCATATATTTT | CASRAGSGNTIYF
TRBJ1-2 | TRBV5-1 | - | - | TGCGCCAGCAGCTACCAGGGAGGTAACTATGGCTACACCTTC | CASSYQGGNYGYTF
TRBJ1-1 | TRBV7-2 | - | - | TGTGCCAGCAGAAATGACGGGAACTACGGAGCTTTCTTT | CASRNDGNYGAFF
TRBJ2-5 | TRBV2 | - | - | TGTGCCAGCAGCAACCAGAGGGAGACCCAGTACTTC | CASSNQRETQYF
TRBJ1-3 | TRBV30 | - | - | TGTGCCCGCTCTTTGGGAGTCTCTGGAAACACCATATATTTT | CARSLGVSGNTIYF
TRBJ2-3 | TRBV6-6 | TRBD1 | once | TGTGCCAGCAGTTACGGAGACAGGGGGCCGTATTTT | CASSYGDRGPYF
TRBJ1-6 | TRBV7-9 | - | - | TGTGCCAGCAGCCCCCCCGCGGGGGATTCACCCCTCCACTTT | CASSPPAGDSPLHF
TRBJ2-1 | TRBV10-3 | TRBD2 | - | TGTGCCATCAGTGTCGCGGTAGCGGGGGGACAGGATTCGGAGTTCTTC | CAISVAVAGGQDSEFF
TRBJ2-5 | TRBV5-6 | TRBD2 | - | TGTGCCAGCAGCCCCGGGACTACAAGTAGGGGGACCCAGTACTTC | CASSPGTTSRGTQYF
TRBJ2-1 | TRBV7-8 | - | - | TGTGCCAGCAGCTTAGGCGGGGTGGGTGAGCAGTTCTTC | CASSLGGVGEQFF
TRBJ2-5 | TRBV5-1 | - | - | TGCGCCAGCAGCTACACAGGGTACCAAGAGACCCAGTACTTC | CASSYTGYQETQYF
TRBJ1-1 | TRBV5-1 | TRBD1 | - | TGCGCCAGCAGGGTTGCAGGGGGTCAAGAAGCTTTCTTT | CASRVAGGQEAFF
TRBJ2-7 | TRBV12-1 | - | - | TGTGCCAGCAGCTCGAACGGGACTAGCGGGGGGTACGAGCAGTACTTC | CASSSNGTSGGYEQYF
TRBJ2-7 | TRBV6-5 | - | - | TGTGCCAGCAGCCCTGGAGGACTCCTGGAGTACTTC | CASSPGGLLEYF
TRBJ1-5 | TRBV6-6 | - | - | TGTGCCAGCATCTCCGAACGGAATCAGCCCCAGCATTTT | CASISERNQPQHF
TRBJ2-3 | TRBV5-6 | TRBD2 | - | TGTGCCAGCAGCTCAACCGGACTAGGCACAGATACGCAGTATTTT | CASSSTGLGTDTQYF
TRBJ1-2 | TRBV6-5 | - | - | TGTGCCAGCAGTTACGGGGGCCCCTATGGCTACACCTTC | CASSYGGPYGYTF
TRBJ2-7 | TRBV7-8 | - | - | TGTGCCAGCAGCTTAGCGCAAGACAGGATTAACTACGAGCAGTACTTC | CASSLAQDRINYEQYF
TRBJ1-2 | TRBV18 | TRBD1 | - | TGTGCCAGCTCACCTGGGACAGGGAGTAACTATGGCTACACCTTC | CASSPGTGSNYGYTF
TRBJ1-6 | TRBV5-1 | - | - | TGCGCCAGCAGCTTGGGTTCGTCGAGCTCCTATAATTCACCCCTCCACTTT | CASSLGSSSSYNSPLHF
TRBJ1-2 | TRBV6-1 | - | - | TGTGCCAGCAGTGAAAGGGAGGCGGGCGGCTACACCTTC | CASSEREAGGYTF
TRBJ2-3 | TRBV6-5 | TRBD1 | - | TGTGCCACCGGTAGGACAGGGTTCACAGATACGCAGTATTTT | CATGRTGFTDTQYF
TRBJ2-1 | TRBV30 | - | - | TGTGCCTGTCTGGTAACAGGGATGGGGGCCGATGAGCAGTTCTTC | CACLVTGMGADEQFF
TRBJ2-7 | TRBV21-1 | - | - | TGTGCCAGCAGCAAAGAGGCGGGATACGCTCTGTACGAGCAGTACTTC | CASSKEAGYALYEQYF
TRBJ1-2 | TRBV5-1 | TRBD1 | - | TGCGCCAGCAGCCGGGACAGGGGTAATAAAGGCTACACCTTC | CASSRDRGNKGYTF
TRBJ2-7 | TRBV4-2 | TRBD2 | - | TGTGCCAGCAATCCTTCGCCCCTAGCGGGACGCGAGCAGTACTTC | CASNPSPLAGREQYF
TRBJ1-1 | TRBV19 | - | - | TGTGCCACCCAAGGGGGAGACATTAGGAACACTGAAGCTTTCTTT | CATQGGDIRNTEAFF
TRBJ2-3 | TRBV5-6 | - | - | TGTGCCAGCAGCTTGGTGGCAGGGGGGACAGATACGCAGTATTTT | CASSLVAGGTDTQYF
TRBJ2-7 | TRBV5-8 | TRBD1 | - | TGTGCCAGCAGCCGCGGACAGGGATTCGGCGAGCAGTACTTC | CASSRGQGFGEQYF
TRBJ1-2 | TRBV29-1 | TRBD1 | - | TGCAGCGCCGCTAAGGGGGCACCCAGTTATGGCTACACCTTC | CSAAKGAPSYGYTF
TRBJ1-1 | TRBV18 | TRBD1 | - | TGTGCCAGCTCACCCCGGACAGGGCAGGAGAACACTGAAGCTTTCTTT | CASSPRTGQENTEAFF
TRBJ1-5 | TRBV28 | - | - | TGTGCCAGCAGTGACGACAACAATCAGCCCCAGCATTTT | CASSDDNNQPQHF